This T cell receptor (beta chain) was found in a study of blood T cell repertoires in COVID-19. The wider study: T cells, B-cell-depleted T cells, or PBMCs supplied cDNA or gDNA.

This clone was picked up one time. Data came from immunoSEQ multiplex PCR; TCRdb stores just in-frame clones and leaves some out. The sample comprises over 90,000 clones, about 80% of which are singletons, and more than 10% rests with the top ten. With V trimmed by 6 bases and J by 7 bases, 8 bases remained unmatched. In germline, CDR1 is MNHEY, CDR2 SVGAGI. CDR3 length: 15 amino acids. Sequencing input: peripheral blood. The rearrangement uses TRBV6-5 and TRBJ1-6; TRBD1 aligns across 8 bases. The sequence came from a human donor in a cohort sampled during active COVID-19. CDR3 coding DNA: TGTGCCAGCAGCACCAGCCGGGACAGGAATTCACCCCTCCACTTT. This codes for CASSTSRDRNSPLHF.